This entry concerns a single T cell receptor (beta chain). This CDR3 comprises 14 residues. V dropped 2 bases and J dropped 2 bases, with 13 bases sitting between them. The V gene's germline CDR1 is GTSNPN and CDR2 SVGIG (reference sequence). Original handling: Quantification of nucleated cells was approximated via reference gene primer amplification. The method was immunoSEQ multiplex PCR; TCRdb's version includes in-frame clones alone and lacks a portion of them. V and J calls and clone size are those listed in that table; D and trimming were worked out from the DNA. In the table there are 200,000 or so clones, about 85% of which are singletons. The entry originates in a study of blood T cell repertoires in COVID-19. Study-wide background: Italy, Spain and the United States were the sources of the convalescent and acute COVID-19 samples.

The sample consisted of peripheral blood. The sequence was obtained from a man aged 50 to 59 who had recovered from COVID-19. V gene TRBV30 combines with J gene TRBJ2-7; unclear D gene. CDR3 region: CAWSPLAGTYEQYF. In nucleotides, the CDR3 is TGTGCCTGGAGTCCTCTGGCAGGAACCTACGAGCAGTACTTC.